Following are 23 T cell receptor beta chains from one sample sequenced in a study of T cell changes during pregnancy in multiple sclerosis. Generated by immunoSEQ multiplex PCR, the TCRdb table keeps only in-frame clones and is missing some. The sample holds about 100,000 clones; 85% to 95% are singletons and the top ten take 0.99%. Material: peripheral blood, obtained after pregnancy. These receptors all stem from a female donor with multiple sclerosis, enrolled in a pregnancy study.

The gene calls are TRBV7-9 and TRBJ1-2, with 7 bases identical to TRBD1. Unmatched junction bases numbered 8, after V lost 5 bases and J lost 8 bases. Germline lookup yields CDR1 SEHNR and CDR2 FQNEAQ (reference sequence). The CDR3 runs 13 residues. The DNA for the CDR3 is TGTGCCAGCAGCCGACAGGGAACAGACGGCTACACCTTC. Its translation: CASSRQGTDGYTF. The entire variable domain, with the rest obtained from reference TRBV7-9 and TRBJ1-2, is as follows: DTGVSQNPRHKITKRGQNVTFRCDPISEHNRLYWYRQTLGQGPEFLTYFQNEAQLEKSRLLSDRFSAERPKGSFSTLEIQRTEQGDSAMYLCASSRQGTDGYTFGSGTRLTVV.

The rearrangement joins TRBV7-2 to TRBJ1-2; possibly TRBD1 for D (6 bases). The CDR3 runs to 12 residues. CDR1 SGHTA and CDR2 FQGNSA come from the germline V gene. With 3 bases removed from V and 4 bases from J, the gap between germline ends came to 6 bases. CDR3: CASSLDSYGYTF. The CDR3 DNA follows: TGTGCCAGCAGCTTGGACAGCTATGGCTACACCTTC. Full variable domain (rest looked up from reference TRBV7-2 and TRBJ1-2): GAGVSQSPSNKVTEKGKDVELRCDPISGHTALYWYRQSLGQGLEFLIYFQGNSAPDKSGLPSDRFSAERTGGSVSTLTIQRTQQEDSAVYLCASSLDSYGYTFGSGTRLTVV.

The chain joins TRBV4-2 to TRBJ1-4; the D is unclear. This CDR3 is built from 16 residues. Germline V lookup: CDR1 LGHNA, CDR2 YNFKEQ. V lost 4 bases and J lost 4, with 16 bases in between. CDR3 coding DNA: TGTGCCAGCAGCCCCCGGGGAGGTTCCCTTAATGAAAAACTGTTTTTT. It yields the protein CASSPRGGSLNEKLFF.

The rearrangement joins TRBV18 to TRBJ2-3, with TRBD2 identical over 8 bases. The CDR3 consists of 17 residues. Germline lookup yields CDR1 KGHSH and CDR2 LQKENI. With V trimmed by 3 bases and J by 2 bases, 10 bases remained unmatched. The CDR3 reads CASSPGSSGSLTDTQYF. CDR3 sequence (DNA): TGTGCCAGCTCACCCGGGTCCAGCGGGAGTCTCACAGATACGCAGTATTTT.

V usage is TRBV30 and J usage is TRBJ2-7, with D possibly TRBD2 on 6 matching bases. The CDR3 is 11 amino acids. The germline gives CDR1 GTSNPN, CDR2 SVGIG (reference sequence). Trimming left V 5 bases short and J 4 bases short, with 9 bases between. The CDR3 spells CAWGRGYEQYF. The CDR3 DNA follows: TGTGCCTGGGGACGGGGGTACGAGCAGTACTTC.

This chain links TRBV19 with TRBJ2-1, with TRBD2 identical over 7 bases. Germline-derived CDR1 and CDR2 are LNHDA and SQIVND (reference sequence). Unmatched junction bases numbered 18, after V lost 6 bases and J lost 10 bases. This CDR3 contains 16 residues. CDR3 coding DNA: TGTGCCAGTAGCTGGGGGGGGGTTGGGGCTAGCGGAGAGCAGTTCTTC. The encoded protein is CASSWGGVGASGEQFF.

The chain combines TRBV5-5 with TRBJ2-7; no reliable D call. CDR1 SGHKS and CDR2 YYEKEE come from the germline V gene (reference sequence). The V end lost 3 bases, the J end lost 5 bases, and 9 bases lay between the germline ends. The CDR3 loop spans 12 amino acids. The CDR3 nucleotides are TGTGCCAGCAGCTCGCGGCCTCACGAGCAGTACTTC. The encoded protein is CASSSRPHEQYF.

J is TRBJ2-7 and V is TRBV5-6; D possibly corresponds to TRBD1 (5 bases). The CDR3 covers 15 residues. Trimming shortened V by 3 bases and J by 1 base, and 14 bases separated the two germline ends. Germline CDR1 SGHDT, CDR2 YYEEEE. The DNA for the CDR3 is TGTGCCAGCAGCTGGGGCCTCGACCAGTCCTACGAGCAGTACTTC. Protein product: CASSWGLDQSYEQYF. Complete variable domain (other parts from reference TRBV5-6 and TRBJ2-7): DAGVTQSPTHLIKTRGQQVTLRCSPKSGHDTVSWYQQALGQGPQFIFQYYEEEERQRGNFPDRFSGHQFPNYSSELNVNALLLGDSALYLCASSWGLDQSYEQYFGPGTRLTVT.

This rearrangement joins TRBV4-2 to TRBJ2-3; a weak D match, TRBD2 (6 bases). The CDR3 spans 14 residues. The ends were cut back, 6 bases at V and 5 bases at J, with 15 bases in the middle. Looked up from germline, CDR1 is LGHNA and CDR2 is YNFKEQ. The CDR3 DNA is TGTGCCAGCAGTGGCCTCCAAGCGGGAGATACGCAGTATTTT. This gives the protein CASSGLQAGDTQYF.

This clone has just one count. The chain links TRBV6-6 to TRBJ1-2; possible D gene TRBD1, 5 bases. The V end was cut by 8 bases, the J end by 0 bases, with 13 bases between. CDR1 is MNHNY, CDR2 SVGAGI, per germline (reference sequence). The CDR3 runs to 14 residues. The CDR3 loop is CASSGAGANYGYTF. The CDR3, as DNA: TGTGCCAGCTCGGGTGCGGGGGCTAACTATGGCTACACCTTC.

The rearrangement joins TRBV29-1 to TRBJ1-4, with TRBD1 matching 8 bases. V lost 3 bases, J lost 8 bases, and 11 bases stayed unmatched. Germline V CDR1 and CDR2: SQVTM, ANQGSEA. CDR3 size: 15 residues. For the CDR3, the DNA is TGCAGCGTTGAGGACCCTCAGGGGGCTCGAGAAAAACTGTTTTTT. As protein: CSVEDPQGAREKLFF.

The chain recombines TRBV7-2 with TRBJ2-7, with 11 bases identical to TRBD2. This CDR3 is built from 15 residues. V was pared by 5 bases and J by 3 bases, with 6 bases of the junction left unmatched. Germline loops: CDR1 SGHTA, CDR2 FQGNSA. In DNA form, the CDR3 reads TGTGCCAGCAGCCTCCGGACTAGCGGGCACTACGAGCAGTACTTC. This sequence encodes CASSLRTSGHYEQYF.

The chain carries TRBV6-5 and TRBJ2-5, with 10 bases aligning to TRBD1. With V trimmed by 5 bases and J by 1 base, 4 bases remained unmatched. The CDR3 contains 15 residues. CDR1 MNHEY and CDR2 SVGAGI come from the germline V gene. CDR3 protein: CASSADRGPQETQYF. CDR3 nucleotide sequence: TGTGCCAGCAGTGCCGACAGGGGGCCCCAAGAGACCCAGTACTTC.

This clone was seen a single time. The gene calls are TRBV27 and TRBJ2-1; 10 bases map to TRBD2. The CDR3 is 16 amino acids. The V and J ends lost 2 bases and 7 bases, in that order; junction bases with no gene match: 8. The germline V gene has CDR1 MNHEY and CDR2 SMNVEV (reference sequence). The CDR3 sequence: CASSLSLAGVGNEQFF. Here the CDR3 DNA reads TGTGCCAGCAGTTTAAGTCTAGCGGGAGTAGGTAATGAGCAGTTCTTC.

As DNA, the CDR3 is TGCGCCAGCAGCTGGCGGGGTAACTCTGGGGCCAACGTCCTGACTTTC. It encodes CASSWRGNSGANVLTF. The gene calls are TRBV5-1 and TRBJ2-6; TRBD2 might be the D (6 bases). Germline V gene lookup returns CDR1 SGHRS and CDR2 YFSETQ. This CDR3 has 16 residues. Between the trimmed V and J ends, which lost 3 bases and 0 bases, there was a span of 10 bases.

The chain recombines TRBV10-2 with TRBJ1-1; TRBD1 aligns across 8 bases. Losses at the gene ends were 2 bases for V and 7 bases for J; bases not matched to a gene: 6. The CDR3 has 14 amino acids. Per germline, CDR1 WSHSY and CDR2 SAAADI. CDR3 bases: TGCGCCAGCAGTGAGAGGCAGGGGGCTGATGAAGCTTTCTTT. This codes for CASSERQGADEAFF.

This chain connects TRBV7-2 to TRBJ1-1; D perhaps matches TRBD1 (5 bases). This CDR3 has 15 residues. Germline lookup yields CDR1 SGHTA and CDR2 FQGNSA. Trimming removed 1 base at V and 0 bases at J, with 9 bases between. The CDR3 loop is CASSLDGAMNTEAFF. The CDR3 nucleotides are TGTGCCAGCAGCTTAGATGGGGCGATGAACACTGAAGCTTTCTTT. The whole variable domain, filled in from reference TRBV7-2 and TRBJ1-1, reads GAGVSQSPSNKVTEKGKDVELRCDPISGHTALYWYRQSLGQGLEFLIYFQGNSAPDKSGLPSDRFSAERTGGSVSTLTIQRTQQEDSAVYLCASSLDGAMNTEAFFGQGTRLTVV.

The genes are TRBV10-2 and TRBJ2-1, with 7 bases fitting TRBD1. The CDR3 is 16 residues long. The V segment lost 11 bases and the J segment 4 bases; nucleotides outside the gene matches: 17. Looked up from germline, CDR1 is WSHSY and CDR2 is SAAADI. CDR3 bases: TGCGCCGTCCATCGGACGGGGCAACAGGGGTACAATGAGCAGTTCTTC. Amino acid sequence: CAVHRTGQQGYNEQFF.

The chain combines TRBV28 with TRBJ2-1; 8 positions agree with TRBD1. V lost 4 bases, J lost 8 bases, and 10 bases stayed unmatched. This CDR3 spans 15 amino acids. Germline V gives CDR1 MDHEN, CDR2 SYDVKM. The CDR3 DNA reads as TGTGCCAGCAGTTCTCCCGGGACAGGTCTCGATGAGCAGTTCTTC. Translating gives CASSSPGTGLDEQFF.

The J gene is TRBJ2-7, the V gene TRBV19, with 7 bases identical to TRBD1. V lost 0 bases and J lost 6; bases outside the gene matches: 8. Germline V gene lookup returns CDR1 LNHDA and CDR2 SQIVND (reference sequence). The CDR3 runs 15 residues. CDR3 DNA sequence: TGTGCCAGTAGTATAGATCGAAGGACAGGTGGCGAGCAGTACTTC. Residues: CASSIDRRTGGEQYF.

This chain joins TRBV19 and TRBJ1-1, with unresolved D. Trimming cost V 1 base and J 2 bases, with 11 bases left between them. Germline values: CDR1 LNHDA, CDR2 SQIVND (reference sequence). CDR3 size: 15 residues. The CDR3 DNA is TGTGCCAGTAGTATAGCGCCCCACACCAACACTGAAGCTTTCTTT. Amino acid sequence: CASSIAPHTNTEAFF.

As to this clone: This CDR3 is also generated by other DNA sequences in the sample. The chain carries TRBV5-1 and TRBJ2-1, with 13 bases that match TRBD2. From germline, CDR1 is SGHRS and CDR2 YFSETQ. Trimming took 4 bases from V and 6 from J; bases not matched to a gene: 4. CDR3 size: 15 residues. This CDR3 is CASSPGLAGVNEQFF. The CDR3 region has the DNA TGCGCCAGCAGCCCCGGACTAGCGGGAGTCAATGAGCAGTTCTTC. Filled out from reference TRBV5-1 and TRBJ2-1, the complete variable domain reads KAGVTQTPRYLIKTRGQQVTLSCSPISGHRSVSWYQQTPGQGLQFLFEYFSETQRNKGNFPGRFSGRQFSNSRSEMNVSTLELGDSALYLCASSPGLAGVNEQFFGPGTRLTVL.

This chain joins TRBV19 and TRBJ2-1; D unresolved. Trimming left V 3 bases short and J 0 bases short, with 12 bases between. The CDR3 has 16 residues. Germline V gene sequence: CDR1 LNHDA, CDR2 SQIVND (reference sequence). In DNA form, the CDR3 reads TGTGCCAGTAGTATCTCAGCGACCAGCTCCTACAATGAGCAGTTCTTC. It codes for CASSISATSSYNEQFF. The whole variable domain, remainder taken from reference TRBV19 and TRBJ2-1, is DGGITQSPKYLFRKEGQNVTLSCEQNLNHDAMYWYRQDPGQGLRLIYYSQIVNDFQKGDIAEGYSVSREKKESFPLTVTSAQKNPTAFYLCASSISATSSYNEQFFGPGTRLTVL.